These 3 T cell receptor beta chains were sequenced from one sample in a study of control samples from healthy donors and cancer patients. TCRdb keeps only in-frame clones here, not all; method: immunoSEQ multiplex PCR. Of approximately 100,000 clones listed, about 88% are singletons. The specimen was PBMCs. The receptors were gathered from a man in his 70s with lung cancer.

The CDR3 protein is CASSYGWGDFSYTF. CDR3 nucleotides: TGTGCCAGCAGCTACGGATGGGGCGACTTTAGCTACACCTTC. The J gene is TRBJ1-2, the V gene TRBV5-6; D might be TRBD1 (5 bases). CDR1 and CDR2 (germline): SGHDT, YYEEEE. Between the trimmed V and J ends, which lost 3 bases and 9 bases, there was a span of 18 bases. The CDR3 is made up of 14 amino acids.

This chain joins TRBV9 and TRBJ2-7; 9 nucleotides agree with TRBD1. The germline V gene has CDR1 SGDLS and CDR2 YYNGEE. The CDR3 is 15 residues long. The ends lost 4 bases at V and 2 bases at J; junction bases unmatched: 7. This CDR3 is CASSKGTGLTYEQYF. The CDR3 DNA sequence: TGTGCCAGCAGCAAAGGGACAGGGCTGACCTACGAGCAGTACTTC.

The chain combines TRBV11-3 with TRBJ2-2; D gene ambiguous. The CDR3 is made up of 14 amino acids. The V and J ends lost 1 base and 3 bases respectively, with 6 bases between them. CDR1 is SGHNT, CDR2 YENEEA, per germline. CDR3 residues: CASSLGTYTGELFF. The CDR3 nucleotides are TGTGCCAGCAGCTTAGGGACGTACACCGGGGAGCTGTTTTTT.